The sequence of this TCR beta chain was determined in a study of monozygotic twins with inflammatory bowel disease. Whole blood that had not undergone T cell sorting provided the isolated total RNA. About this clonotype: Antigen specificity is unknown.

The CDR3 has 15 amino acids. TCRdb derives one entry per CDR3 protein from the 5' RACE reads, leaving out DNA. The listing contains about 380,000 distinct CDR3 sequences. Findings and caveats of the study: Evidence failed to back one strong IBD-linked signal or clonotype. With others, IBD patients shared fewer clonotypes than healthy twins did, especially with disease activity. Patient repertoire variability may have increased through differing immunosuppressive treatments.

Input material: blood. This sequence originates from a human donor with ulcerative colitis or Crohn's disease, or a healthy co-twin of an affected twin (not recorded which). The gene calls are TRBV12-3 or TRBV12-4 and TRBJ2-7; TCRdb lists TRBD2, though no DNA is available to test this call. CDR3 sequence reads: CASSLRTSGAYEQYF.